The rows below give T cell receptor beta chains drawn from one sample of a study of T cell responses to AZD1222 COVID-19 vaccine. Clones were sequenced by immunoSEQ multiplex PCR, and TCRdb holds only the in-frame ones, with some missing. The sample carries about 84,000 clones, 70% to 90% recorded once. Sequencing was performed on peripheral blood, taken 28 days after the second AZD1222 dose. The receptor source for this set is an adult who received the AZD1222 COVID-19 vaccine. Both conserved end residues are part of each CDR3.

CDR3 protein	V gene
CASSETLGTRAETQYF	TRBV18
CASRPLQVNYGYTF	TRBV11-2
CASSLENRGKGSPLHF	TRBV5-6
CASSYLTGAHNQPQHF	TRBV6-2/TRBV6-3
CASSQEWSGGTEAFF	TRBV4-2
CASSLYQGQVKNIQYF	TRBV7-9
CSVQTTSGRGEQYF	TRBV29-1
CASRRGSSITEAFF	TRBV28
CASSPGGLGEQYF	TRBV11-2
CASSHGGDYGYTF	TRBV12-3/TRBV12-4
CASSLTGRGTEAFF	TRBV5-1
CASSGPVGSVTDTQYF	TRBV9
CASSRGQTLYNEQFF	TRBV18
CATSDPAGLSTDTQYF	TRBV24-1
CSVEVAAYSNQPQHF	TRBV29-1
CASSEDGSLFF	TRBV19
CASSRKVNQPQHF	TRBV4-3
CASSTGGLGYTF	TRBV19
CASGGSNQPQHF	TRBV6-5